This T cell receptor (beta chain) was recorded in a study of lymphopenia after photon versus proton radiotherapy (dated by TCRdb to between 2018 and 2021). Broadly, across the study: In patients with gastrointestinal tumors who developed high-grade lymphopenia, the study compared the immunological effects of photon radiation therapy with those of proton radiation therapy. The study was designed to characterize how the impact on the immune system differs between the two radiation modalities. The cohort included approximately 22 patients with gastrointestinal tumors who developed lymphopenia after receiving either photon or proton therapy.

What the study reported, not specific to this receptor: After the lymphocyte count nadir, oligoclonal expansion, especially of CD8+ Temra cells, was observed in photon-treated repertoires, and the drop in diversity was driven by this expansion. The authors looked at the survival association only in patients who died, and they framed better survival with proton therapy as a possibility rather than a demonstrated result. Relative stability during treatment was observed in proton-treated patients, whereas loss of naive T cells and TCR diversity and gain of effector/memory populations were observed in photon-treated patients. Across the cohort, among patients who died, a greater drop in TCR diversity after the nadir was inversely correlated with overall survival time.

The receptor library was made with the immunoSEQ multiplex PCR assay. Deep sequencing of rearranged TCR beta loci, alongside multiparametric flow cytometry, was used to profile T cell repertoires. The table was pulled from immuneACCESS by TCRdb, which kept in-frame rearrangements only. Such tables lose some clones; where checked, under half of the loss comes from unresolved V genes, and the rest has no known cause. The sample data list more than 50,000 clones, and 83% of these were observed just once. Just under 30% of the sample goes to the ten largest clones. A note on this clone: The antigen it binds to is not known. No quality values exist for individual bases; no much larger clone is one base distant.

At the junction V is shortened by 5 bases and J by 4 bases; bases outside the gene matches: 7. In the germline V gene, CDR1 corresponds to SGHTA and CDR2 to FQGNSA. The CDR3 starts with the cysteine, ends with the phenylalanine, and has 14 residues. Left in the record is the CDR3 DNA by itself, 42 bases read in frame from the first base. The sequence came from a man aged 50 to 60 with gastric cancer. This chain is built from TRBV7-2 and TRBJ1-1, with TRBD1 matching 7 junction bases. The specimen comprised peripheral blood, sampled from a patient treated with photon-based radiotherapy. The nucleotide sequence is given as TGTGCCAGCAGCATTCGACAGGGATTCACTGAAGCTTTCTTT. This sequence encodes CASSIRQGFTEAFF. Beyond the CDR3, the reference TRBV7-2 and TRBJ1-1 genes provide the residues; the full variable domain reads: GAGVSQSPSNKVTEKGKDVELRCDPISGHTALYWYRQSLGQGLEFLIYFQGNSAPDKSGLPSDRFSAERTGGSVSTLTIQRTQQEDSAVYLCASSIRQGFTEAFFGQGTRLTVV.